These 27 T cell receptor beta chains share one sample of origin, sequenced in a study of cytomegalovirus exposure and HLA in healthy donors. Primers for the PCR totalled 60 Vbeta and 13 Jbeta. Sequenced by immunoSEQ multiplex PCR; TCRdb stores in-frame clones only, minus some. The sample records more than 150,000 clones, approximately 80% being singletons. The sample comprised PBMCs. These TCRs come from a male donor in good health and CMV-seronegative.

Comment on this clone: In the same sample, other DNA sequences code for this CDR3. The chain employs TRBV7-2 and TRBJ1-1; D ambiguous. Germline V gene data show CDR1 as SGHTA and CDR2 as FQGNSA. Trimming pared 5 bases from V and 1 base from J, leaving 8 bases between. The CDR3 length is 13 residues. The CDR3 loop is CASSLTSNTEAFF. DNA of the CDR3: TGTGCCAGCAGCCTTACATCGAACACTGAAGCTTTCTTT.

This chain joins TRBV10-3 and TRBJ1-1, with unresolved D. Germline lookup yields CDR1 ENHRY and CDR2 SYGVKD. The CDR3 has 14 amino acids. This CDR3 is CAPITPCCQAEAFF. The CDR3 nucleotides read TGTGCACCCATCACTCCTTGCTGCCAGGCTGAAGCTTTCTTT.

The chain combines TRBV6-5 with TRBJ2-1, with TRBD2 as a possible D gene (6 bases). Trimming removed 0 bases at V and 7 bases at J, with 16 bases between. This CDR3 has 16 amino acids. Germline CDR1 and CDR2: MNHEY and SVGAGI. The CDR3 DNA reads as TGTGCCAGCAGTTACTCGGGGGGAGAGAGGAGTAATGAGCAGTTCTTC. The encoded protein is CASSYSGGERSNEQFF.

The gene calls are TRBV7-2 and TRBJ2-7, with unresolved D. Germline CDR1 reads SGHTA; CDR2 reads FQGNSA. This CDR3 spans 14 amino acids. Trimming removed 3 bases at V and 4 bases at J, with 13 bases between. The CDR3 DNA reads as TGTGCCAGCAGCTTGTGGCAGTACCAGTACGAGCAGTACTTC. Protein product: CASSLWQYQYEQYF.

The J gene is TRBJ2-7, the V gene TRBV14; 11 bases are a match to TRBD2. The CDR3 is 15 residues long. The J segment lost 3 bases and the V segment lost 6 bases, leaving 7 bases of the junction unmatched. Germline loops: CDR1 SGHDN, CDR2 FVKESK. The CDR3 spells CASSRIGTSGYEQYF. The CDR3 DNA is TGTGCCAGCAGTCGTATTGGGACTAGCGGCTACGAGCAGTACTTC.

The genes are TRBV2 and TRBJ2-2; tentative D call: TRBD2 (5 bases). Per the germline V gene, CDR1 is SNHLY and CDR2 is FYNNEI. CDR3 length: 16 residues. V was pared by 3 bases and J by 2 bases, with 13 bases between. The CDR3 DNA follows: TGTGCCAGCAGTGAGACGGGAACTATCAACACCGGGGAGCTGTTTTTT. The encoded protein is CASSETGTINTGELFF.

This chain links TRBV20-1 with TRBJ2-7; D remains unclear. The CDR3 spans 11 residues. The germline V and J ends were trimmed by 3 bases and 5 bases, with 8 bases remaining between them. CDR1 and CDR2 (germline): DFQATT, SNEGSKA (reference sequence). The chain's CDR3 is CSASQAHEQYF. DNA of the CDR3: TGCAGTGCTAGTCAGGCCCACGAGCAGTACTTC.

This clone was seen only a few times. The genes are TRBV7-9 and TRBJ2-4; D is unresolved. The CDR3 is made up of 14 amino acids. Trimming removed 0 bases at V and 9 bases at J, with 12 bases between. Germline CDR1 and CDR2: SEHNR and FQNEAQ (reference sequence). In DNA form, the CDR3 reads TGTGCCAGCAGCTTAGCTTTATCGAGTAGCATTCAGTACTTC. It codes for CASSLALSSSIQYF. The entire variable domain, with the rest obtained from reference TRBV7-9 and TRBJ2-4, is as follows: DTGVSQNPRHKITKRGQNVTFRCDPISEHNRLYWYRQTLGQGPEFLTYFQNEAQLEKSRLLSDRFSAERPKGSFSTLEIQRTEQGDSAMYLCASSLALSSSIQYFGAGTRLSVL.

This chain uses TRBV9 with TRBJ2-1; no clear D gene. This CDR3 has 13 amino acids. V was shortened by 2 bases and J by 8 bases, with 11 bases between the two germline ends. Germline V gives CDR1 SGDLS, CDR2 YYNGEE. Here the CDR3 reads CASSVLGRDEQFF. DNA of the CDR3: TGTGCCAGCAGCGTTTTAGGTCGGGATGAGCAGTTCTTC.

The count of this clone is one. V is TRBV10-3 and J is TRBJ2-2; no definite D call. The germline gives CDR1 ENHRY, CDR2 SYGVKD. This CDR3 is 15 amino acids long. V lost 4 bases and J lost 0, with 9 bases in between. CDR3 bases: TGTGCCATCAGTGGGCCCTCCACGAACACCGGGGAGCTGTTTTTT. It is translated as CAISGPSTNTGELFF.

The rearrangement uses TRBV11-2 and TRBJ2-1, with 12 positions matching TRBD2. Germline V gene lookup returns CDR1 SGHAT and CDR2 FQNNGV. The CDR3 contains 15 residues. V gave up 5 bases and J gave up 8 bases; unmatched junction bases: 7. CDR3 DNA sequence: TGTGCCAGCAGCCCTAGCGGGAGGGCCTGGGATGAGCAGTTCTTC. Its translation is CASSPSGRAWDEQFF.

The gene calls are TRBV7-2 and TRBJ2-7; 11 bases are a match to TRBD1. CDR3 length equals 15 residues. V shed 1 base and J 5 bases; nucleotides not matched to a gene: 4. Germline assignment: CDR1 SGHTA and CDR2 FQGNSA. The CDR3 region is CASSLVWTGGHEQYF. DNA of the CDR3: TGTGCCAGCAGCTTAGTTTGGACAGGGGGCCACGAGCAGTACTTC.

The chain is built from TRBV4-1 and TRBJ2-3; possibly TRBD1 for D (6 bases). This CDR3 comprises 17 residues. Germline V lookup: CDR1 MGHRA, CDR2 YSYEKL. The germline V and J ends were trimmed by 3 bases and 3 bases, with 19 bases remaining between them. CDR3 coding DNA: TGCGCCAGCAGCCAGACTCAACAGGGTTCTCGGACAGATACGCAGTATTTT. It encodes CASSQTQQGSRTDTQYF.

V gene TRBV6-1 combines with J gene TRBJ1-6; D gene uncertain. Germline values: CDR1 MNHNS, CDR2 SASEGT. The CDR3 consists of 13 residues. V lost 6 bases and J 11 bases, leaving 14 bases between the germline ends. CDR3 nucleotide sequence: TGTGCCAGCAGCCCCGTTTTGAGGGCACCCCTCCACTTT. It codes for CASSPVLRAPLHF.

As to this clone: The junction shows a germline mismatch at one end, possibly a read error. The rearrangement uses TRBV7-7 and TRBJ2-5; possible D gene TRBD1, 6 bases. The DNA end is more similar to TRBJ2-7, so the J call may be wrong. This CDR3 spans 14 amino acids. Germline V gives CDR1 SSHAT, CDR2 FNYEAQ (reference sequence). The CDR3 loop is CASSSSTGIGEQYF. The CDR3 DNA reads TGTGCTAGCAGTTCCAGCACAGGGATCGGCGAGCAGTACTTC.

The chain uses TRBV5-1 and TRBJ2-5; 8 bases line up with TRBD1. CDR1 and CDR2 (germline): SGHRS, YFSETQ. Trimming took 4 bases from V and 3 from J; bases not matched to a gene: 5. The CDR3 has 14 amino acids. The CDR3 DNA sequence: TGCGCCAGCAGCGAGGGACAGGACAAAGAGACCCAGTACTTC. Encoded protein: CASSEGQDKETQYF. The full variable domain, its missing parts supplied by reference TRBV5-1 and TRBJ2-5, is KAGVTQTPRYLIKTRGQQVTLSCSPISGHRSVSWYQQTPGQGLQFLFEYFSETQRNKGNFPGRFSGRQFSNSRSEMNVSTLELGDSALYLCASSEGQDKETQYFGPGTRLLVL.

This chain connects TRBV5-1 to TRBJ2-1; 7 bases are shared with TRBD1. This CDR3 is 13 amino acids long. Germline CDR1 reads SGHRS; CDR2 reads YFSETQ. Unmatched junction bases numbered 9, after V lost 6 bases and J lost 9 bases. This CDR3 is CASMWTGRGEQFF. DNA of the CDR3: TGCGCCAGCATGTGGACAGGTCGGGGTGAGCAGTTCTTC.

The V gene is TRBV7-2, the J gene TRBJ1-3; D remains unclear. The germline V and J ends were trimmed by 2 bases and 0 bases, with 8 bases remaining between them. The CDR3 consists of 15 residues. Germline loops: CDR1 SGHTA, CDR2 FQGNSA. Here the CDR3 DNA reads TGTGCCAGCAGCTTATGGGCACGCTCTGGAAACACCATATATTTT. It encodes CASSLWARSGNTIYF.

This chain links TRBV18 with TRBJ2-5, with a weak D call TRBD2 (5 bases). Germline values: CDR1 KGHSH, CDR2 LQKENI. This CDR3 region has 13 residues. V was clipped by 2 bases and J by 5 bases, with 9 bases between them. The CDR3 region is CASSPGSRETQYF. CDR3 in DNA: TGTGCCAGCTCACCAGGGAGCAGGGAGACCCAGTACTTC. The variable domain in full, completed from reference TRBV18 and TRBJ2-5, reads NAGVMQNPRHLVRRRGQEARLRCSPMKGHSHVYWYRQLPEEGLKFMVYLQKENIIDESGMPKERFSAEFPKEGPSILRIQQVVRGDSAAYFCASSPGSRETQYFGPGTRLLVL.

The rearrangement joins TRBV7-9 to TRBJ1-2; possibly TRBD1 for D (5 bases). This CDR3 comprises 14 residues. V was pared by 0 bases and J by 5 bases, with 10 bases between. Germline CDR1 reads SEHNR; CDR2 reads FQNEAQ (reference sequence). The CDR3 here is CASSLAGHGYGYTF. The DNA for the CDR3 is TGTGCCAGCAGCTTAGCAGGACACGGATATGGCTACACCTTC.

V is TRBV5-4 and J is TRBJ2-1; TRBD2 matches at 7 bases. Trimming took 10 bases from V and 5 from J; bases not matched to a gene: 9. This CDR3 has 13 amino acids. The germline CDR1 and CDR2 sequences are SGHNT and YYREEE (reference sequence). CDR3 region: CAWGGSFHNEQFF. The CDR3, as DNA: TGTGCCTGGGGCGGGAGTTTCCACAATGAGCAGTTCTTC. The whole variable domain, remainder taken from reference TRBV5-4 and TRBJ2-1, is ETGVTQSPTHLIKTRGQQVTLRCSSQSGHNTVSWYQQALGQGPQFIFQYYREEENGRGNFPPRFSGLQFPNYSSELNVNALELDDSALYLCAWGGSFHNEQFFGPGTRLTVL.

This clone was counted a single time. The rearrangement links TRBV30 to TRBJ2-1; 8 positions match TRBD2. CDR3 length equals 14 residues. Trimming removed 2 bases from V and 5 bases from J; junction bases left unmatched: 5. Germline V CDR1 and CDR2: GTSNPN, SVGIG (reference sequence). This CDR3 is CAWSPGTSDNEQFF. The CDR3 DNA is TGTGCCTGGAGTCCGGGGACTAGTGACAATGAGCAGTTCTTC.

As for this clone: The junction shows a germline mismatch at one end, possibly a read error. The J gene is TRBJ2-1, the V gene TRBV7-9, with TRBD2 as a possible D gene (6 bases). Germline lookup yields CDR1 SEHNR and CDR2 FQNEAQ (reference sequence). The CDR3 consists of 11 residues. CDR3 residues: CASSTGTEEFF. CDR3 DNA sequence: TGTGCCAGCAGCACCGGGACTGAGGAGTTCTTC.

The gene calls are TRBV18 and TRBJ2-7; 9 nucleotides line up with TRBD1. The CDR3 covers 13 residues. The V and J ends lost 6 bases and 4 bases, in that order; junction bases with no gene match: 4. Germline assignment: CDR1 KGHSH and CDR2 LQKENI. The CDR3 sequence is CASSLTGGYEQYF. CDR3 in DNA: TGTGCCAGCTCCCTGACAGGGGGGTACGAGCAGTACTTC.

The chain carries TRBV7-2 and TRBJ2-3; a possible D gene is TRBD1 (5 bases). V dropped 3 bases and J dropped 1 base, with 8 bases sitting between them. This CDR3 region has 14 residues. CDR1 SGHTA and CDR2 FQGNSA come from the germline V gene. The CDR3 DNA follows: TGTGCCAGCAGCTTGGAAGGGGGCACAGATACGCAGTATTTT. Translating gives CASSLEGGTDTQYF.

The chain combines TRBV28 with TRBJ1-2; possibly TRBD1 for D (5 bases). The CDR3 has 14 residues. V lost 5 bases to trimming and J lost 6 bases, with 16 bases between them. Germline CDR1 MDHEN, CDR2 SYDVKM. The CDR3, as DNA: TGTGCCAGCAGTGGCCCGGGGGTAATGGATGGCTACACCTTC. It yields the protein CASSGPGVMDGYTF.

The chain joins TRBV6-1 to TRBJ2-1, with 9 nucleotides matching TRBD1. The length of the CDR3 is 14 residues. J gave up 8 bases and V 8 bases, and 10 bases lay outside the gene matches. Germline V gene sequence: CDR1 MNHNS, CDR2 SASEGT. The CDR3 nucleotides are TGTGCCAGCTGCCATGACAGGGGGGAGGATGAGCAGTTCTTC. This codes for CASCHDRGEDEQFF.